This T cell receptor beta chain was sequenced in a study of T-cell reconstitution after alpha-beta-depleted transplantation in children (dated by TCRdb to 2016 to 2017). Turning to the overall study: Using TCR repertoire profiling, the study followed T-cell immune reconstitution in a quantitative way in children after TCRalphabeta/CD19-depleted allogeneic hematopoietic cell transplantation.

The library was built by means of PCR. The sequencer was an Illumina HiSeq 2500. Molecular barcoding was employed in the preparation of TCR libraries, with unique molecular identifiers being used to normalize TCRbeta repertoire quantification. TCRdb redid the processing of the public reads, applying fastp at Q25 and MiXCR, and retained in-frame beta chains. Each entry merges the rows of one CDR3 protein and shows their most common DNA and genes. A total of roughly 200,000 distinct CDR3 sequences appear in this sample, approximately 7% of them only once. The ten largest clones add up to 4.5% to 6.5% of the sample. CDR1 and CDR2, per the germline V gene (reference sequence), are SGHKS and YYEKEE. The junction carries 15 bases between V and J, which are trimmed by 3 bases and 2 bases respectively. The CDR3 holds 16 amino acids from the cysteine to the phenylalanine. Kept here is only the CDR3 DNA, which spans 48 bases and is read in frame from base 1.

On this clonotype itself: The antigen this receptor binds is unknown. Per-nucleotide qualities are absent, and no much larger clonotype sits a single base away.

The sample's treatment or condition, from its label and the paper: allogeneic hematopoietic cell transplantation with graft depleted of TCRalphabeta T cells and CD19 B cells. Transplant recipients were children who received TCRalphabeta/CD19-depleted allogeneic hematopoietic cell grafts. Study-level results and caveats: Hyperexpanded clone frequencies declined over subsequent months; after one year, T-cell counts and TCRbeta diversity were mostly attributed to newly produced T cells. Apparently early alphabetaT-cell count recovery about two months after transplant reportedly relied on only several hundred rapidly expanded clones derived from non-depleted graft cells. In some patients, high TCRbeta diversity at day 60 was attributed to recipient T cells and intrathymic progenitors that had survived conditioning.

This receptor chain uses TRBV5-5 and TRBJ2-1, with the D gene not clear enough to name. This receptor was taken from a boy under 10 years old with acute lymphoblastic leukemia, due to receive a stem cell transplant. Source: PBMCs, taken before TCRalphabeta/CD19-depleted stem cell transplant. The bases are TGTGCCAGCAGCTCGGAGCTAGGGTCCCCCTACAATGAGCAGTTCTTC. It codes for CASSSELGSPYNEQFF. Extended through the reference TRBV5-5 and TRBJ2-1 proteins, this CDR3 yields the full variable domain: DAGVTQSPTHLIKTRGQQVTLRCSPISGHKSVSWYQQVLGQGPQFIFQYYEKEERGRGNFPDRFSARQFPNYSSELNVNALLLGDSALYLCASSSELGSPYNEQFFGPGTRLTVL.